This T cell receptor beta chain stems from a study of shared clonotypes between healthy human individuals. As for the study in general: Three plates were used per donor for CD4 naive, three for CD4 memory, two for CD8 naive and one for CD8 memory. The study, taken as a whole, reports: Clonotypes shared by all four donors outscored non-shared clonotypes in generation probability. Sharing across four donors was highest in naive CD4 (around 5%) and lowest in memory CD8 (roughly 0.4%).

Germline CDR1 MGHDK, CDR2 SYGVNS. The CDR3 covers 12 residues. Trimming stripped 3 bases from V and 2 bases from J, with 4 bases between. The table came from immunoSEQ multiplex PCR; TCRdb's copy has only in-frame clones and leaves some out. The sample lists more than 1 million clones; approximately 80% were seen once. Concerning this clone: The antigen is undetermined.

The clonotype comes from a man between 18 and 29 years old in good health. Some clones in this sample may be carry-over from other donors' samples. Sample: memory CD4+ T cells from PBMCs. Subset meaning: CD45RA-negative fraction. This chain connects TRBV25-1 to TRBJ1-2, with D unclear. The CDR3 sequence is CASSDGNYGYTF. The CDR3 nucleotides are TGTGCCAGCAGTGACGGAAACTATGGCTACACCTTC.